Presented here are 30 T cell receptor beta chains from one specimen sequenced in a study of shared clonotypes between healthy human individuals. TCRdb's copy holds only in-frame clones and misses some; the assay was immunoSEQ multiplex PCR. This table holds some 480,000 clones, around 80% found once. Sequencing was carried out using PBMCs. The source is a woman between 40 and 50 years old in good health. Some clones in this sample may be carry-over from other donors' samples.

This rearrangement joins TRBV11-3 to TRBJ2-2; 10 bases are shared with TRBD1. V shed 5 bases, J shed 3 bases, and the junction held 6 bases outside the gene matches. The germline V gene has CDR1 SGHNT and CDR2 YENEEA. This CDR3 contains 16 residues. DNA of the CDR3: TGTGCCAGCAGCCGACAGGGGGCGACTGACACCGGGGAGCTGTTTTTT. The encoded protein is CASSRQGATDTGELFF.

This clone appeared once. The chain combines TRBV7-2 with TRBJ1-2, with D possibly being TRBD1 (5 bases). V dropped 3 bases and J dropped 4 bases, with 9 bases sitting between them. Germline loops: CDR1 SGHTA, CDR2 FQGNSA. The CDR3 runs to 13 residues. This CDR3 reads CASSFGAGYGYTF. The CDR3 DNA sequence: TGTGCCAGCAGCTTTGGGGCGGGCTATGGCTACACCTTC.

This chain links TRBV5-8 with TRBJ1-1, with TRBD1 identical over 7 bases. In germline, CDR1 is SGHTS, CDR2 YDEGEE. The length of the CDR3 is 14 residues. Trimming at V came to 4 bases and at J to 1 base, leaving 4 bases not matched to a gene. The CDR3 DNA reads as TGTGCCAGCAGCCCGGGACAGCCGAACACTGAAGCTTTCTTT. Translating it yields CASSPGQPNTEAFF.

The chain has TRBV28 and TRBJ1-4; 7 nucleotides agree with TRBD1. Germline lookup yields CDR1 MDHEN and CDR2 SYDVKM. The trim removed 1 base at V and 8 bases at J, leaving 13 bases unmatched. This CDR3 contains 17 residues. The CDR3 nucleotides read TGTGCCAGCAGTTTATCCTCCGGGGTAGGGGGCTGGGAAAAACTGTTTTTT. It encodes CASSLSSGVGGWEKLFF.

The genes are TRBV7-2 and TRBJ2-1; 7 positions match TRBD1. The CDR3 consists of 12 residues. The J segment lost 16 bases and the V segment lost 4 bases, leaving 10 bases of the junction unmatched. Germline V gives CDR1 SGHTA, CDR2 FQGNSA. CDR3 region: CASSSRQGRGFF. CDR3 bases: TGTGCCAGCAGCTCAAGACAGGGAAGGGGATTCTTC.

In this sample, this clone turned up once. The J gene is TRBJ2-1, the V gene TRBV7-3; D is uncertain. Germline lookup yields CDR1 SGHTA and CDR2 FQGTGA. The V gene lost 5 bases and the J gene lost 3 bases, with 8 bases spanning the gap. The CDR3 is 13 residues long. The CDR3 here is CASSPYGYNEQFF. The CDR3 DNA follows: TGTGCCAGCAGCCCGTATGGCTACAATGAGCAGTTCTTC.

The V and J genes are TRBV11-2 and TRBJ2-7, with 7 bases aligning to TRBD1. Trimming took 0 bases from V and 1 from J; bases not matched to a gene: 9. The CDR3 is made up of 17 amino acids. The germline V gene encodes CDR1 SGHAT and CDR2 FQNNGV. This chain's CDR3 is CASSLEVFSGGSYEQYF. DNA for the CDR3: TGTGCCAGCAGCTTAGAAGTTTTTTCAGGGGGTTCCTACGAGCAGTACTTC.

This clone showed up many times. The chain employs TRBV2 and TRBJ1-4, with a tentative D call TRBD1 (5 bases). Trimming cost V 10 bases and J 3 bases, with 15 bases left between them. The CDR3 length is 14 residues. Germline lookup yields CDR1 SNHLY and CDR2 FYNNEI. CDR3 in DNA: TGTGCCACGGCTTTGGGGCAGTCTAATGAAAAACTGTTTTTT. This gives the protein CATALGQSNEKLFF.

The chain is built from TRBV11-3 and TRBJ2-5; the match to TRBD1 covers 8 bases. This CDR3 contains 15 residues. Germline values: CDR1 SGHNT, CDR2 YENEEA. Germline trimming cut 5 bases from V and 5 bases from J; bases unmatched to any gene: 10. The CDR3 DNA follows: TGTGCCAGCAGCCACCCTCCGACAGGGGAGGAGACCCAGTACTTC. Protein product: CASSHPPTGEETQYF.

CDR3 sequence (DNA): TGTGCCACCAGCAGAGACCCGGAGAACGAGCAGTACTTC. This encodes CATSRDPENEQYF. The chain combines TRBV15 with TRBJ2-7; D is undetermined. Deletions cut 0 bases from V and 5 bases from J, with 8 bases between. Germline assignment: CDR1 LNHNV and CDR2 YYDKDF (reference sequence). There are 13 residues in the CDR3. The full variable domain, with the rest looked up from reference TRBV15 and TRBJ2-7, is DAMVIQNPRYQVTQFGKPVTLSCSQTLNHNVMYWYQQKSSQAPKLLFHYYDKDFNNEADTPDNFQSRRPNTSFCFLDIRSPGLGDTAMYLCATSRDPENEQYFGPGTRLTVT.

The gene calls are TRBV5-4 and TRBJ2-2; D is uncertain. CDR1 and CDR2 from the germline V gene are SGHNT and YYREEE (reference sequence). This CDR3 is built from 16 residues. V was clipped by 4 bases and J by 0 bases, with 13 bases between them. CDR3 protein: CASSKPGPSNTGELFF. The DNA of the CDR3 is TGTGCCAGCAGCAAACCTGGACCGTCGAACACCGGGGAGCTGTTTTTT.

The CDR3: CASSKQVFGAFF. DNA for the CDR3: TGTGCCAGCAGCAAACAGGTTTTTGGAGCTTTCTTT. The chain has TRBV11-2 and TRBJ1-1, with a tentative D call TRBD1 (5 bases). V was clipped by 5 bases and J by 10 bases, with 14 bases between them. CDR1 is SGHAT and CDR2 is FQNNGV in the germline V gene. The CDR3 length is 12 residues.

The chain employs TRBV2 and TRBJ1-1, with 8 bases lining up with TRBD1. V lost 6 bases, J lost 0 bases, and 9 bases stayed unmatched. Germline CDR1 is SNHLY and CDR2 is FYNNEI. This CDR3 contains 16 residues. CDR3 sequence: CASSRTGSTMNTEAFF. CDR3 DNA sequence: TGTGCCAGCAGCCGGACAGGGTCGACCATGAACACTGAAGCTTTCTTT. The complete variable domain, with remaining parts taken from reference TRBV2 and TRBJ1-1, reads EPEVTQTPSHQVTQMGQEVILRCVPISNHLYFYWYRQILGQKVEFLVSFYNNEISEKSEIFDDQFSVERPDGSNFTLKIRSTKLEDSAMYFCASSRTGSTMNTEAFFGQGTRLTVV.

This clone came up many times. DNA for the CDR3: TGCGCCAGCAGCCAAACACTAGCCCTTGCGGACTACGAGCAGTACTTC. As protein: CASSQTLALADYEQYF. This chain links TRBV4-1 with TRBJ2-7; D is possibly TRBD2 (6 bases). There are 16 residues in the CDR3. In germline, CDR1 is MGHRA, CDR2 YSYEKL. Trimming removed 2 bases from V and 3 bases from J, with 17 bases in between.

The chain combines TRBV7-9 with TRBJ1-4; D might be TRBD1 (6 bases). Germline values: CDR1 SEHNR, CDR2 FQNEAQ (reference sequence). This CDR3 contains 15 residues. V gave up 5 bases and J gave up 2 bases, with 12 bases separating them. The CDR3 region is CASSPTGFTNEKLFF. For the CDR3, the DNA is TGTGCCAGCAGCCCCACAGGGTTCACTAATGAAAAACTGTTTTTT.

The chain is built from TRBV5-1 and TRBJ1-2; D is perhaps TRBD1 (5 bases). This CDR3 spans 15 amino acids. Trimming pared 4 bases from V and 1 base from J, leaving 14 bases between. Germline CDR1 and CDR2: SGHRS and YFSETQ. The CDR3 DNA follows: TGCGCCAGCAGCGACTCAAAAAGGGGTAACTATGGCTACACCTTC. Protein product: CASSDSKRGNYGYTF.

The CDR3 reads CASSAPGSTYEQYF. Written as DNA, the CDR3 is TGTGCCAGCAGCGCACCCGGGTCCACCTACGAGCAGTACTTC. The rearrangement joins TRBV7-2 to TRBJ2-7; D remains unclear. Between the trimmed V and J ends, which lost 5 bases and 2 bases, there was a span of 13 bases. The CDR3 spans 14 residues. Per germline, CDR1 SGHTA and CDR2 FQGNSA.

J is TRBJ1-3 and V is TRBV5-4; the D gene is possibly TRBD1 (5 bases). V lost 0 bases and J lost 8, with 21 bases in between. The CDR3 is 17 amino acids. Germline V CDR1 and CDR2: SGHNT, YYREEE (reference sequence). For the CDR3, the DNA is TGTGCCAGCAGCTTGGTTTCCCCCGGGGGGTTCGTTGACACCATATATTTT. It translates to CASSLVSPGGFVDTIYF.

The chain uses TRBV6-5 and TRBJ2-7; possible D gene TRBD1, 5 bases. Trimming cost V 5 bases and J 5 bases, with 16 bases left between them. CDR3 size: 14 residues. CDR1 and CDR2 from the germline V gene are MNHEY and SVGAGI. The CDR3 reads CASSNGRWGNEQYF. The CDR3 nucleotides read TGTGCCAGCAGTAACGGACGGTGGGGCAACGAGCAGTACTTC.

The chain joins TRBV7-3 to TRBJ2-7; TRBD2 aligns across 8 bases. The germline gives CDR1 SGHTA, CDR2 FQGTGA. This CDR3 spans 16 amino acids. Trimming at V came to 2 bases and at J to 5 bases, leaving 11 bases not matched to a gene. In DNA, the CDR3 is TGTGCCAGCAGCTTACAGGGTGGAGCGGGAGCTCACGAGCAGTACTTC. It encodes CASSLQGGAGAHEQYF.

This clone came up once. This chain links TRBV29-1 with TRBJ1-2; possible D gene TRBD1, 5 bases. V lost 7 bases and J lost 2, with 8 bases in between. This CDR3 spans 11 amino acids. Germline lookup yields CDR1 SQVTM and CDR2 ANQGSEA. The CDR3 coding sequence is TGCAGCGGGGGGGGAAACTATGGCTACACCTTC. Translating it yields CSGGGNYGYTF.

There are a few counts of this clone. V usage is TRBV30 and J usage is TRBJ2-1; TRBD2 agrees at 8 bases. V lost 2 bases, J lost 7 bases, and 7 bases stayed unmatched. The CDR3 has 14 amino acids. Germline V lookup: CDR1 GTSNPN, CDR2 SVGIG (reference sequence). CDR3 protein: CAWSTSGRWNEQFF. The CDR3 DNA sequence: TGTGCCTGGAGTACCAGCGGGAGATGGAATGAGCAGTTCTTC.

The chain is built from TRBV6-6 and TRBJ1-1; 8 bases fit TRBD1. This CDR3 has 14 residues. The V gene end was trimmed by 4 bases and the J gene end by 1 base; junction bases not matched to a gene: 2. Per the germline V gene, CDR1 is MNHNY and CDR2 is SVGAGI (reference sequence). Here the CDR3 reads CASSFGQGNTEAFF. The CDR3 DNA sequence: TGTGCCAGCAGTTTTGGACAGGGGAACACTGAAGCTTTCTTT.

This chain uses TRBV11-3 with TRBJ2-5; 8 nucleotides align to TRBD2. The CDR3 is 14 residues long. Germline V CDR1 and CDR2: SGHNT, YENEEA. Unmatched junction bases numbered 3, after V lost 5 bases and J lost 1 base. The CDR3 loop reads CASSPTSGQETQYF. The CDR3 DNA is TGTGCCAGCAGCCCTACTAGCGGCCAAGAGACCCAGTACTTC.

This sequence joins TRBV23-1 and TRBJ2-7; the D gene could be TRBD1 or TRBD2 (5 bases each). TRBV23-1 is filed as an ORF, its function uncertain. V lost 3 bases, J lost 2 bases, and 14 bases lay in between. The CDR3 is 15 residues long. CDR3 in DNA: TGCGCCAGCAGTCAGGGGGTGGACCGAGCCTACGAGCAGTACTTC. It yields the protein CASSQGVDRAYEQYF.

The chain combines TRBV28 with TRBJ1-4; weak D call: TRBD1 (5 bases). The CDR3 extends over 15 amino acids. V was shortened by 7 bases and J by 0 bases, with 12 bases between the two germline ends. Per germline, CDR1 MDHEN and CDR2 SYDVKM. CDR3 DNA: TGTGCCAGCACTGTGTGGGGGGCAACTAATGAAAAACTGTTTTTT. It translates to CASTVWGATNEKLFF.

The CDR3 here is CASSPALTDTQYF. For the CDR3, the DNA is TGTGCCAGCAGCCCCGCCTTAACAGATACGCAGTATTTT. The J gene is TRBJ2-3, the V gene TRBV11-2; D is undetermined. The CDR3 is 13 residues long. From germline, CDR1 is SGHAT and CDR2 FQNNGV. Trimming took off 5 bases at V and 3 bases at J, with 9 bases between the two ends.

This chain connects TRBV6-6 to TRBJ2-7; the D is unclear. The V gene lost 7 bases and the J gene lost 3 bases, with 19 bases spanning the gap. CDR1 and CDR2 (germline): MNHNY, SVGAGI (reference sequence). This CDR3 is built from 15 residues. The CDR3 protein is CASTKSLRKDYEQYF. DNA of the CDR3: TGTGCCAGCACTAAGAGTTTGCGGAAGGACTACGAGCAGTACTTC.

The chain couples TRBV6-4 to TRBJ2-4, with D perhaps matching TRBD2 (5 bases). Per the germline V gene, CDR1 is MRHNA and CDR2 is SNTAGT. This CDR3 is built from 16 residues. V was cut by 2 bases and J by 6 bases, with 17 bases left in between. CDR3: CASSDVPVGLGNIQYF. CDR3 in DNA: TGTGCCAGCAGTGACGTCCCTGTAGGACTGGGAAACATTCAGTACTTC.

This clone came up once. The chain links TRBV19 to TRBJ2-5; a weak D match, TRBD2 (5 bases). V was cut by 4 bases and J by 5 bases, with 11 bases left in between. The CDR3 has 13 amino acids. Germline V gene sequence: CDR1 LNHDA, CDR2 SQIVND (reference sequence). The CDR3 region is CASSTRARETQYF. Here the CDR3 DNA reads TGTGCCAGTAGTACGCGGGCCCGGGAGACCCAGTACTTC. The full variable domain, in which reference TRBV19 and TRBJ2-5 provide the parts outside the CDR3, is DGGITQSPKYLFRKEGQNVTLSCEQNLNHDAMYWYRQDPGQGLRLIYYSQIVNDFQKGDIAEGYSVSREKKESFPLTVTSAQKNPTAFYLCASSTRARETQYFGPGTRLLVL.